A selection of T cell receptor beta chains follows, all from one sample in a study of graft-versus-host responses after intestinal transplantation. Profiling relied on immunoSEQ multiplex PCR, and the TCRdb table lists in-frame clones only, not all of them. Counted here are some 46,000 clones, roughly 93% occurring once; the ten biggest clones make up about 5.5%. Sequencing was performed on PBMCs, taken 786 days after a first intestinal transplant, on the day of a second. These receptors originate from a human patient who received an intestinal transplant, so some T cells may come from the graft donor. CDR3s include the opening cysteine and the closing phenylalanine or tryptophan. Each record gives: J gene, V gene, D gene, CDR3 protein, CDR3 DNA. The D gene is left open where the match is weak.

j_call: TRBJ1-2; v_call: TRBV12-5; d_call: -; cdr3_aa: CASGLVLRGPPVRGYTF; cdr3_nt: TGTGCTAGTGGTTTGGTATTGAGGGGACCTCCTGTGAGGGGCTACACCTTC
j_call: TRBJ2-7; v_call: TRBV7-8; d_call: TRBD2; cdr3_aa: CAAGAGRGEQYF; cdr3_nt: TGTGCCGCCGGAGCCGGGAGGGGCGAGCAGTACTTC
j_call: TRBJ2-5; v_call: TRBV11-2; d_call: TRBD1; cdr3_aa: CASSLGQGAWETQYF; cdr3_nt: TGTGCCAGCAGCTTAGGACAGGGCGCCTGGGAGACCCAGTACTTC
j_call: TRBJ2-5; v_call: TRBV5-1; d_call: -; cdr3_aa: CASSHSTPPRRETQYF; cdr3_nt: TGCGCCAGCAGCCACTCTACTCCGCCGCGACGGGAGACCCAGTACTTC
j_call: TRBJ1-2; v_call: TRBV6-1; d_call: -; cdr3_aa: CASQPGKGGYTF; cdr3_nt: TGTGCCAGCCAACCCGGGAAGGGCGGCTACACCTTC
j_call: TRBJ1-1; v_call: TRBV5-5; d_call: -; cdr3_aa: CASSKSSGSTEAFF; cdr3_nt: TGTGCCAGCAGCAAATCCTCAGGGAGCACTGAAGCTTTCTTT
j_call: TRBJ1-2; v_call: TRBV5-6; d_call: TRBD1; cdr3_aa: CASSLVEGDRQGYTF; cdr3_nt: TGTGCCAGCAGCTTGGTTGAGGGGGACAGGCAGGGCTACACCTTC
j_call: TRBJ2-7; v_call: TRBV9; d_call: -; cdr3_aa: CASSVEVDYEQYF; cdr3_nt: TGTGCCAGCAGCGTAGAAGTGGACTACGAGCAGTACTTC
j_call: TRBJ2-1; v_call: TRBV27; d_call: -; cdr3_aa: CASSLGGVGNEQFF; cdr3_nt: TGTGCCAGCAGTTTAGGAGGGGTAGGCAATGAGCAGTTCTTC
j_call: TRBJ2-2; v_call: TRBV7-9; d_call: TRBD1; cdr3_aa: CASRSPSGQGGNTGELFF; cdr3_nt: TGTGCCAGCAGATCCCCTTCGGGACAGGGAGGGAACACCGGGGAGCTGTTTTTT
j_call: TRBJ2-2; v_call: TRBV7-6; d_call: TRBD1; cdr3_aa: CASSVRDRVVGELFF; cdr3_nt: TGTGCCAGCAGCGTAAGAGACAGGGTGGTCGGGGAGCTGTTTTTT